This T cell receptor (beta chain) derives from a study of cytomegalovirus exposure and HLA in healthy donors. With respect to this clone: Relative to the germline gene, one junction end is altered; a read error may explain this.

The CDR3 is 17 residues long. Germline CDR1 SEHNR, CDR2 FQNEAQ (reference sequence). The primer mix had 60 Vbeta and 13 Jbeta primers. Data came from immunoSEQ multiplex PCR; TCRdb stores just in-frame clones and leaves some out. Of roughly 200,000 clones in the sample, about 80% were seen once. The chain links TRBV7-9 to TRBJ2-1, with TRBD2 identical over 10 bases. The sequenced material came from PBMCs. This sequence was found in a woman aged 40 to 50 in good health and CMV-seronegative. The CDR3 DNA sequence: TGTTCCAGCACCATCTTCCGAGGACTAGCGGAGAACAATGAGCAGTTCTTC. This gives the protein CSSTIFRGLAENNEQFF. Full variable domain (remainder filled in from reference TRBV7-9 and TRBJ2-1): DTGVSQNPRHKITKRGQNVTFRCDPISEHNRLYWYRQTLGQGPEFLTYFQNEAQLEKSRLLSDRFSAERPKGSFSTLEIQRTEQGDSAMYLCSSTIFRGLAENNEQFFGPGTRLTVL.